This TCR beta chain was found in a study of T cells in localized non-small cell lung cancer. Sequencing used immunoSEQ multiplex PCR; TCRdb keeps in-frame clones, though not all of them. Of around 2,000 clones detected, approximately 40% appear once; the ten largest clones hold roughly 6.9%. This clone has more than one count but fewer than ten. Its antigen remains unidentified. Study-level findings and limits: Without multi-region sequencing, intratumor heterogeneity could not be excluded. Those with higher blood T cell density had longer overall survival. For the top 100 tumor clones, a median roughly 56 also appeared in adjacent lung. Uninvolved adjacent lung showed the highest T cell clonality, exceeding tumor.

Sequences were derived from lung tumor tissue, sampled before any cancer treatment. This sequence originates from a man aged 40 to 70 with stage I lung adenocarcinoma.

CDR3 loop: CASSENGRPYYGYTF. The CDR3 nucleotides read TGTGCCAGCAGTGAAAACGGGAGACCCTATTATGGCTACACCTTC. This chain links TRBV9 with TRBJ1-2; D unclear. The CDR3 is 15 amino acids. The V end lost 5 bases, the J end lost 5 bases, and 19 bases lay between the germline ends. Germline V lookup: CDR1 SGDLS, CDR2 YYNGEE. Together with reference TRBV9 and TRBJ1-2, the CDR3 gives the full variable domain: DSGVTQTPKHLITATGQRVTLRCSPRSGDLSVYWYQQSLDQGLQFLIQYYNGEERAKGNILERFSAQQFPDLHSELNLSSLELGDSALYFCASSENGRPYYGYTFGSGTRLTVV.